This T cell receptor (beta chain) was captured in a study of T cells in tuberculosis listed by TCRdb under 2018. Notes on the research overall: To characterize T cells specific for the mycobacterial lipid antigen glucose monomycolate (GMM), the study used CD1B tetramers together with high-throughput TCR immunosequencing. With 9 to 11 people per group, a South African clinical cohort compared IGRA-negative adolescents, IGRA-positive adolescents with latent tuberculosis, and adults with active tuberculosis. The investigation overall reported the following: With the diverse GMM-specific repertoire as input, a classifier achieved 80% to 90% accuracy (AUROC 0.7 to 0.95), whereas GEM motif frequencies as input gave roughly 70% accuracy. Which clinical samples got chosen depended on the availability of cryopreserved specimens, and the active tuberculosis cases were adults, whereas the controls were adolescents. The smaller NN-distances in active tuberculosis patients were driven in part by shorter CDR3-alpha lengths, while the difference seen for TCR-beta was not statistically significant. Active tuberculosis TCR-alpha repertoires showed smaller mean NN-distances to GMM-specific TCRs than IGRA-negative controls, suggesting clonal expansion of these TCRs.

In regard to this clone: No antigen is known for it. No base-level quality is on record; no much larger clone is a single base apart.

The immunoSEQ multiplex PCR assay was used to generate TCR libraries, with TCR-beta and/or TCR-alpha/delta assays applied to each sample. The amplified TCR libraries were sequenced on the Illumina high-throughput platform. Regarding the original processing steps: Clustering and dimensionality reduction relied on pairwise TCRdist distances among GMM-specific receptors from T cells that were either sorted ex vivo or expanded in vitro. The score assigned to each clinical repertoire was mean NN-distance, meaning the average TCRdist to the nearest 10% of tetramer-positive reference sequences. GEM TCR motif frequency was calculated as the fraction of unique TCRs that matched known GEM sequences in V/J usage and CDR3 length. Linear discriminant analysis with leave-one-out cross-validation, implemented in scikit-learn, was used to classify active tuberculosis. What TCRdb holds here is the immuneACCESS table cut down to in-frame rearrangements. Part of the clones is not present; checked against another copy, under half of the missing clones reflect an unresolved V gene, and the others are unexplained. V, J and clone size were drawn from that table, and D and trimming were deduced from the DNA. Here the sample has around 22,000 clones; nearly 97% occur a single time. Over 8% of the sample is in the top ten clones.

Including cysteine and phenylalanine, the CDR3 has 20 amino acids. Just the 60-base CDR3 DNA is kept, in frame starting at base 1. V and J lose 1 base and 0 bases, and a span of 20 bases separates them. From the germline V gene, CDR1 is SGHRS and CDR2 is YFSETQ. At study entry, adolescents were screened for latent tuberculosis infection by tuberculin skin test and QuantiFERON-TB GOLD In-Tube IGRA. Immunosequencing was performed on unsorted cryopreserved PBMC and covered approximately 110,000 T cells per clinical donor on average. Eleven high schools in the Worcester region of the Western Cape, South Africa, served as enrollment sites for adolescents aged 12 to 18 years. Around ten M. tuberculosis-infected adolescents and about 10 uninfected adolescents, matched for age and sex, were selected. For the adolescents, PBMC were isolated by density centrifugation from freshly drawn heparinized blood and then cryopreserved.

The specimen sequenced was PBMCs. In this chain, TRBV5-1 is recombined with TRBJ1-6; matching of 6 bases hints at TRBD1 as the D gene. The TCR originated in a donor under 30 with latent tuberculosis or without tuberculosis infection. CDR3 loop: CASSLNPATGSSSYNSPLHF. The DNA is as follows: TGCGCCAGCAGCTTGAATCCCGCGACAGGTTCGAGCTCCTATAATTCACCCCTCCACTTT.